This TCR beta chain was retrieved from a study of CD8 T cells in Susac syndrome. Reverse transcription of about 0.5 to 1 ug RNA was performed with random hexamers. TCRdb re-called the immunoSEQ multiplex PCR reads with MiXCR, one entry per CDR3 protein. This sample has almost 450,000 distinct CDR3 sequences; more than 80% occur once, and the top ten carry approximately 0.12%. FACS was used to enrich TEMRA cells, whereas the CD8+ and CD4+ T cells were obtained by negative isolation. The CDR3 has 14 amino acids. J gave up 3 bases and V 3 bases, and 8 bases lay outside the gene matches. Looked up from germline, CDR1 is SQVTM and CDR2 is ANQGSEA.

Specimen: CD8+ T cells from PBMCs. The genes are TRBV29-1 and TRBJ2-7; 7 nucleotides agree with TRBD1. This receptor was taken from a human donor with multiple sclerosis. DNA of the CDR3: TGCAGCGTTGAGTGGGGACAGTCAGGCTACGAGCAGTACTTC. Translation gives CSVEWGQSGYEQYF.